Listed here is a single TCR beta chain. The antigen is unknown. The entry originates in a study of T cells in Graves' hyperthyroidism and ophthalmopathy. At the level of the study: Peripheral blood was acquired at first diagnosis, ahead of any therapy whatsoever.

General observations from the study: Most thyroid-expanded clonotypes above 0.001 were also found in blood.

Researchers took RNA transcripts and amplified the TCR beta CDR3 regions from them. HTBI primers drove first-round RT-PCR of the TCR CDR3. Each CDR3 protein gets one entry after TCRdb re-called the multiplex PCR reads with MiXCR. Here the sample spans 370,000 or so distinct CDR3 sequences, around 14% being singletons. The CDR3 sequence is 12 residues long. The germline gives CDR1 KGHDR, CDR2 SFDVKD. The V end was cut by 2 bases, the J end by 6 bases, with 7 bases between. These patients, aged 18 to 65, had recently diagnosed hyperthyroidism lasting under 2 months. The TCR originated in a young woman with Graves' hyperthyroidism that later progressed to Graves' ophthalmopathy. The sample comprised blood. The genes are TRBV24-1 and TRBJ2-7; D possibly corresponds to TRBD2 (5 bases). The CDR3 nucleotides read TGTGCCACCAGTGATTCCGGGATCGAGCAGTACTTC. Translating it yields CATSDSGIEQYF.